This TCR beta chain stems from a study of blood T cells in healthy people across ages. A second about 6 to 12 cycle PCR used barcoded and J-beta primers. Using its own MiXCR run on the 5' RACE reads, TCRdb lists one record per CDR3 protein. The table shows about 2 million distinct CDR3 sequences, with roughly 52% occurring only once. The trim removed 9 bases at V and 7 bases at J, leaving 10 bases unmatched. Per germline, CDR1 ENHRY and CDR2 SYGVKD. The CDR3 sequence is 15 residues long. Those donating, healthy Caucasian individuals from Russia, were aged roughly 6 to 90. The sequenced sample consisted of blood. The sequence was obtained from a woman aged 40 to 50 in good health. The genes are TRBV10-3 and TRBJ1-6; 9 positions agree with TRBD1. DNA of the CDR3: TGTGCCATTAGACAGGGGGGAATTCCCAATTCACCCCTCCACTTT. It codes for CAIRQGGIPNSPLHF.